In its sample, the clone carrying this T cell receptor (beta chain) was seen a few times. This CDR3 spans 16 amino acids. V gave up 2 bases and J gave up 3 bases, with 16 bases separating them. CDR1 is SGHDT and CDR2 is YYEEEE in the germline V gene. This specimen belongs to a study of control samples from healthy donors and cancer patients. Measured with immunoSEQ multiplex PCR; TCRdb has only the in-frame clones, and not every one. The data hold about 180,000 clones, with nearly 90% observed a single time. The clonotype comes from a woman aged 45-65 years in good health. This rearrangement joins TRBV5-6 to TRBJ2-3; the D gene is possibly TRBD2 (7 bases). Sequences were obtained from blood. DNA of the CDR3: TGTGCCAGCAGCTTATTACGGGGGGCCCGGACAGATACGCAGTATTTT. Amino acid sequence: CASSLLRGARTDTQYF.